This entry concerns a single T cell receptor (beta chain). CDR1 MGHDK and CDR2 SYGVNS come from the germline V gene. V shed 6 bases and J shed 4 bases, with 11 bases lying between them. This CDR3 spans 13 amino acids. The entry originates in a study of early T cells in non-severe SARS-CoV-2 infection. TCRdb reprocessed the 5' RACE reads with MiXCR, giving one entry per CDR3 protein. The data contain about 19,000 distinct CDR3 sequences, more than 4% of them seen just once; the ten biggest clones take up about 7%. The TCR originated in an adult who was a healthcare worker with PCR-confirmed SARS-CoV-2 infection or an uninfected control (not recorded which). Sequenced input: whole blood. The chain links TRBV25-1 to TRBJ2-3; possible D gene TRBD1, 5 bases. CDR3 DNA sequence: TGTGCCAGCAGAGGGGAAGAGGCAGATACGCAGTATTTT. This translates into CASRGEEADTQYF.